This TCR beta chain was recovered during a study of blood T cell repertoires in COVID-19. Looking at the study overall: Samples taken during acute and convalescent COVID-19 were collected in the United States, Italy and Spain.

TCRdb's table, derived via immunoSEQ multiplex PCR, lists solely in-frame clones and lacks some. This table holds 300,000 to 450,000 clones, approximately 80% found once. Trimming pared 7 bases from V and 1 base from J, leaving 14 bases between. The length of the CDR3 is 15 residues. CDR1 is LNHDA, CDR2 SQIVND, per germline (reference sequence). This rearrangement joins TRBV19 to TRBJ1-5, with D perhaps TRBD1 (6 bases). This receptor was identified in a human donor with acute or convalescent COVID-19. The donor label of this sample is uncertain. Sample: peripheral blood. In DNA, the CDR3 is TGTGCCAGTAACGGGAGGGGGGGAAGCAATCAGCCCCAGCATTTT. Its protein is CASNGRGGSNQPQHF.